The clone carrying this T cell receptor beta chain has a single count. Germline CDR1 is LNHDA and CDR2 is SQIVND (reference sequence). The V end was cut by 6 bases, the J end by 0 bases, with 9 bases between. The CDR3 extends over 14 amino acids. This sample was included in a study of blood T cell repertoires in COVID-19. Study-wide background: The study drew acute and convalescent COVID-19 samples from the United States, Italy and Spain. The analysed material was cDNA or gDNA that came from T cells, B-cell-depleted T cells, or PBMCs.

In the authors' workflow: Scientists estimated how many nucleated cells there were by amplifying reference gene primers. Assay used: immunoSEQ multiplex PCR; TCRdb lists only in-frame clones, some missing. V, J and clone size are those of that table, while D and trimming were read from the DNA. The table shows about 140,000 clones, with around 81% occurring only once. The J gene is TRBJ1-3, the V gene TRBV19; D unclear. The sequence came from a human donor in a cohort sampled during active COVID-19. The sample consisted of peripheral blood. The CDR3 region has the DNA TGTGCCAGTAGCGGGGTAAGCTCTGGAAACACCATATATTTT. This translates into CASSGVSSGNTIYF.